The present T cell receptor (beta chain) was sequenced within a study of human T cells and chemical hapten exposure. For the study at large: Patients having alopecia areata, totalis or universalis were mostly female. Yields of TCR per sample differed, chiefly owing to small differences in pooled library volume. Study observations and caveats: Donors were affected by alopecia, so their immune reaction might vary from that of healthy individuals.

Time point in this sample: pre-sensitization, week 0. Treatment noted: therapeutic diphenylcyclopropenone sensitization with weekly scalp DPC. This clonotype was observed many times. What it binds is not known. The library tagged individual cDNA molecules with unique molecular identifiers. TCRdb fed the RACE reads into MiXCR, producing one record per CDR3 protein. Here the sample spans 250,000 or so distinct CDR3 sequences, roughly 7.4% being singletons. Germline assignment: CDR1 LNHDA and CDR2 SQIVND (reference sequence). V shed 5 bases and J shed 8 bases, with 13 bases lying between them. The CDR3 extends over 13 amino acids.

Sample: whole blood, taken in connection with sensitization to the hapten diphenylcyclopropenone (DPC). The source of this sequence is a man aged 18 to 35 with alopecia areata. Some clones in this sample may be carry-over from other donors' samples. The gene calls are TRBV19 and TRBJ2-1, with unresolved D. The chain's CDR3 is CASSPPSAYEQFF. CDR3 DNA: TGTGCCAGTAGTCCGCCCTCGGCTTATGAGCAGTTCTTC.